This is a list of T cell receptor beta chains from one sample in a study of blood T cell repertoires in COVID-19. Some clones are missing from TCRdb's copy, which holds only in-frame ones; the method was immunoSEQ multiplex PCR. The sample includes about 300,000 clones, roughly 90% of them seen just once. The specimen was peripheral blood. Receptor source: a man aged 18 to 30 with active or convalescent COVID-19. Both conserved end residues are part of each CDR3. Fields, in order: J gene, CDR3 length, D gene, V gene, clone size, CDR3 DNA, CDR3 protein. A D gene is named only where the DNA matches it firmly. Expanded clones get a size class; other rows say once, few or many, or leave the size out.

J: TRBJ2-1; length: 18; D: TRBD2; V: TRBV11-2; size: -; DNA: TGTGCCAGCAGCCTCGTTCGGAGTGCTAGCGGGATTAATAATGAGCAGTTCTTC; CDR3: CASSLVRSASGINNEQFF
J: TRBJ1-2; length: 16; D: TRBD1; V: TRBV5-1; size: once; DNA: TGCGCCAGCAGCTTTACAGGGGCGGCCGTGGGCTATGGCTACACCTTC; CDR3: CASSFTGAAVGYGYTF
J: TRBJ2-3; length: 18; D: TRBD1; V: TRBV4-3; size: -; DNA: TGCGCCAGCAGCCATCGAAGGGGTAGAGGACAGGGCACAGATACGCAGTATTTT; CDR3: CASSHRRGRGQGTDTQYF
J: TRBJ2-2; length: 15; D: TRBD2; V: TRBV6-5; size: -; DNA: TGTGCCAGCAGAAGACTAGCGGGAGACACCGGGGAGCTGTTTTTT; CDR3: CASRRLAGDTGELFF
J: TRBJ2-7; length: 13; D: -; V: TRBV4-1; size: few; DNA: TGCGCCAGCAGCCAGTGGGGGGACCGCGAGCAGTACTTC; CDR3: CASSQWGDREQYF
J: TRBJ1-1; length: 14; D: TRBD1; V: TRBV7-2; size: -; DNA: TGTGCCAGCAGCGCGACAGGGGGCTTCACTGAAGCTTTCTTT; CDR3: CASSATGGFTEAFF
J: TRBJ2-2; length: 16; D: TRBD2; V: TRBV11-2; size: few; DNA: TGTGCCAGCAGCACCACCTGGGGAGGGTCCGCCGGGGAGCTGTTTTTT; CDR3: CASSTTWGGSAGELFF
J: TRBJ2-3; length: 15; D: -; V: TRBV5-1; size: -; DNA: TGCGCCAGCAGCTTGGACAGGGGGGGACGAGGTACGCAGTATTTT; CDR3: CASSLDRGGRGTQYF
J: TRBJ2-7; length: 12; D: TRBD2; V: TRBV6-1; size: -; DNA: TGTGCCACCCAGGGACTAGCGGAGGAGCAGTACTTC; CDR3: CATQGLAEEQYF
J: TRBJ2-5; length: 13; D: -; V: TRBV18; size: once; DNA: TGTGCCAGCTCACCATGGCAGCAAGAGACCCAGTACTTC; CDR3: CASSPWQQETQYF
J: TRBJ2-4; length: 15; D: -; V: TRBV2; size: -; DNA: TGTGCCAGCATCACTGGCGGGACGCAATGGGACATTCAGTACTTC; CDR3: CASITGGTQWDIQYF
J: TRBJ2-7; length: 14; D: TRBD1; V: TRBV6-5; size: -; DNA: TGTGCCAGCAGAATCCGGACAGGGTATAGCGAGCAGTACTTC; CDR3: CASRIRTGYSEQYF
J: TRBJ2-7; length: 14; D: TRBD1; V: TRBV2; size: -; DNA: TGTGCCAGCAGTGAACAGGGGGTAGCTTACGAGCAGTACTTC; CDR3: CASSEQGVAYEQYF
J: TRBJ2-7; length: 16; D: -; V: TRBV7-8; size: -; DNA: TGTGCCAGCAGCGGAACCTACAGGACACAATCCTACGAGCAGTACTTC; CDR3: CASSGTYRTQSYEQYF
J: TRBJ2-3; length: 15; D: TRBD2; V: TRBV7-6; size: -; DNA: TGTGCCAGCAGCGCTGCAAGCGGGGTGGGAGATACGCAGTATTTT; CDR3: CASSAASGVGDTQYF
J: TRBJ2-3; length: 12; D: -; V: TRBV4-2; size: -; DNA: TGTGCCAGCAGCCAAGGAGGAGATACGCAGTATTTT; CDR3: CASSQGGDTQYF
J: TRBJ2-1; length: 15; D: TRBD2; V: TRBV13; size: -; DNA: TGTGCCAGCAGGCGGGGGGGCAGCTCCTACAATGAGCAGTTCTTC; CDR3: CASRRGGSSYNEQFF
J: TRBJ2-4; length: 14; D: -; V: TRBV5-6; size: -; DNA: TGTGCCAGCAAAAACAGGGTAGCCAAAAACATTCAGTACTTC; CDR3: CASKNRVAKNIQYF
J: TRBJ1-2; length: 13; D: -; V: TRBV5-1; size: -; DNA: TGCGCCAGCAGCGCCTGGGGGGGTTACGGCTACACCTTC; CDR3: CASSAWGGYGYTF
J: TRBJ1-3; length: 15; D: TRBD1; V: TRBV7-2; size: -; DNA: TGTGCCAGCAGCATACAGGGGGGACCTGGAAACACCATATATTTT; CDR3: CASSIQGGPGNTIYF
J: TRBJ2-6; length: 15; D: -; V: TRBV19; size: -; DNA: TGTGCCAGTAGATTTAAGGGGGCTGGGGCCAACGTCCTGACTTTC; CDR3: CASRFKGAGANVLTF
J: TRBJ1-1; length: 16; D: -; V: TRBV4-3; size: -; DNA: TGCGCCAGCAGCCAAGTGAGTACCACTAATCACACTGAAGCTTTCTTT; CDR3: CASSQVSTTNHTEAFF
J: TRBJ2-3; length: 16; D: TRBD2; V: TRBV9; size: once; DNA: TGTGCCAGCAGCGTTGGTGCTAGCGGATACACAGATACGCAGTATTTT; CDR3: CASSVGASGYTDTQYF
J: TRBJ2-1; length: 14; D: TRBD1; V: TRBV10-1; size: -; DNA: TGCGCCAGCAGTGGACAGGGGGCATGGAATGAGCAGTTCTTC; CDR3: CASSGQGAWNEQFF
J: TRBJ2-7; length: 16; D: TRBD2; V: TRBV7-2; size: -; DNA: TGTGCCAGCAGCTTAAAGGGACTAGCGGGGGACTACGAGCAGTACTTC; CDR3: CASSLKGLAGDYEQYF
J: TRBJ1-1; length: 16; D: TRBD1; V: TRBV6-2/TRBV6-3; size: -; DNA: TGTGCCAGCAGTTACTCCTTCGGGACAGGGGGCACTGAAGCTTTCTTT; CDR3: CASSYSFGTGGTEAFF
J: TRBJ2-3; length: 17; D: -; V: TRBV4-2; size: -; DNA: TGTGCCAGCAGCCAAGAGGAAGCGGCAGGCATTACAGATACGCAGTATTTT; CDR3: CASSQEEAAGITDTQYF
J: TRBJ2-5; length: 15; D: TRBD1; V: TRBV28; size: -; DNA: TGTGCCAGCAGTTTGGGTACCGGGACAGGGCAGACCCAGTACTTC; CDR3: CASSLGTGTGQTQYF
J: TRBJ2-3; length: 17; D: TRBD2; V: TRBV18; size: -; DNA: TGTGCCAGCTCAAAGACTAGCGGGCAAGGAAGGGGAGATACGCAGTATTTT; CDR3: CASSKTSGQGRGDTQYF
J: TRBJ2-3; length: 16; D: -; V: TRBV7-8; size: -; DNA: TGTGCCAGCAGCTCCCCGGCGGGGATACGCACAGATACGCAGTATTTT; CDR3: CASSSPAGIRTDTQYF
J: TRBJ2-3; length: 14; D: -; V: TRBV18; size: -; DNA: TGTGCCAGCTCACCGGACTCCAGTTCGGGGACGCAGTATTTT; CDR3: CASSPDSSSGTQYF
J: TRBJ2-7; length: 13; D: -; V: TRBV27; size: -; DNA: TGTGCCAGCAGTTTAACAGCCTCCTACGAGCAGTACTTC; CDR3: CASSLTASYEQYF
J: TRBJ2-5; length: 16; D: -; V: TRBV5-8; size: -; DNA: TGTGCCAGCAGCTTGAATCGGGCCAGGGGTAGAGAGACCCAGTACTTC; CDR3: CASSLNRARGRETQYF
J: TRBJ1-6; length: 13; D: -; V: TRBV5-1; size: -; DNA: TGCGCCAGCAGCTTGGATTTTAGTTCACCCCTCCACTTT; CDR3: CASSLDFSSPLHF
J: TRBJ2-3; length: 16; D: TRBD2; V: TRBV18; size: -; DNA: TGTGCCAGCTCACCCTTAGCGGGGGGCTCCACAGATACGCAGTATTTT; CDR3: CASSPLAGGSTDTQYF
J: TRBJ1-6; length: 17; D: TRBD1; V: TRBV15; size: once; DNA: TGTGCCACCAGCACCGTACGGACAGGTTCCTATAATTCACCCCTCCACTTT; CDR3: CATSTVRTGSYNSPLHF
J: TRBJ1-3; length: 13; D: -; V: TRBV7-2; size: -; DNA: TGTGCCAGCAGCTTAGTCCCGGGAAACACCATATATTTT; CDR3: CASSLVPGNTIYF
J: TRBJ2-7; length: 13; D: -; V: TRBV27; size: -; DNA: TGTGCCAGCAGTCTACAGGGTATACACGAGCAGTACTTC; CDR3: CASSLQGIHEQYF
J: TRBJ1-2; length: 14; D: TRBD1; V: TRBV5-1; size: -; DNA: TGCGCCAGCAGCTTGGGGACAGGGGGCTGGAGCTACACCTTC; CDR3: CASSLGTGGWSYTF
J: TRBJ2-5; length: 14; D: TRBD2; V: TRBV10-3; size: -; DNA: TGTGCCTCAGGGACTAGCGGGAGCCAAGAGACCCAGTACTTC; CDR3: CASGTSGSQETQYF
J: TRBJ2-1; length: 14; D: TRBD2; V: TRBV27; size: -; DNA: TGTGCCAGCAGGCCTGGGACTATATACAATGAGCAGTTCTTC; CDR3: CASRPGTIYNEQFF
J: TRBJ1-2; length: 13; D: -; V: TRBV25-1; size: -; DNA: TGTGCCAGCAGTGCCCGCGGTTCCTATGGCTACACCTTC; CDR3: CASSARGSYGYTF
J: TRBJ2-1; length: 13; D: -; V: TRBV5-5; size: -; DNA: TGTGCCAGCAGCTTGTTCTCCTTGAATGAGCAGTTCTTC; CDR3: CASSLFSLNEQFF
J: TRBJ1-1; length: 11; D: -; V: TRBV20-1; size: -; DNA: TGCAGTGGCAGACTATCCACTGAAGCTTTCTTT; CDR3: CSGRLSTEAFF
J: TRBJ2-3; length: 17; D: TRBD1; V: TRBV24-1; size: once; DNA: TGTGCCACCTCGCGAGTGGGACAGGGAACTTTCACAGATACGCAGTATTTT; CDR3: CATSRVGQGTFTDTQYF
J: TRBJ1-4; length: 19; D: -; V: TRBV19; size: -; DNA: TGTGCCACCTCGAACCTCAAGGGGCAGGGGTCGCCACGACCTGAAAAACTGTTTTTT; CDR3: CATSNLKGQGSPRPEKLFF
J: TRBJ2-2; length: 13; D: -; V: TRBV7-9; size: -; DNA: TGTGCCAGCAGCGAGGACATCACCGGGGAGCTGTTTTTT; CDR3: CASSEDITGELFF
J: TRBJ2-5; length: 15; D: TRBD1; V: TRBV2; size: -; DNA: TGTGCCAGCCGGGGAGCAGGGGGCGCAGGAGAGACCCAGTACTTC; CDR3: CASRGAGGAGETQYF
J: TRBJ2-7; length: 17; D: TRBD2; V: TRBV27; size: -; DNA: TGTGCCAGTAGGACTAGCGGGATTCCAAGGCTGTCCTACGAGCAGTACTTC; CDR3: CASRTSGIPRLSYEQYF
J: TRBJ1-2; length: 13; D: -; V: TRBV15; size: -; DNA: TGTGCCACCAGGAAGGAGGGGACCCATGGCTACACCTTC; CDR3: CATRKEGTHGYTF
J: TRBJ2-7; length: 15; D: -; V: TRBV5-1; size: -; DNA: TGCGCCAGCAGCTTTGGTGCACAGGGCGGATACGAGCAGTACTTC; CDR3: CASSFGAQGGYEQYF
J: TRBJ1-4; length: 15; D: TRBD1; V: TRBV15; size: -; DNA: TGTGCCACCAGCAGAGCGGGACAGAGTAATGAAAAACTGTTTTTT; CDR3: CATSRAGQSNEKLFF
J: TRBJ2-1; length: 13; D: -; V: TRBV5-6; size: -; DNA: TGTGCCAGCAGGGTCCCAGGGGTCAATGAGCAGTTCTTC; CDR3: CASRVPGVNEQFF
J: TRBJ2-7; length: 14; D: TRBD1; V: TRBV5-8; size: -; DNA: TGTGCCAGCAGCTCAGGGACAGGGGTCTACGAGCAGTACTTC; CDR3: CASSSGTGVYEQYF
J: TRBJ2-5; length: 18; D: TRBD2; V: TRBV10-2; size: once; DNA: TGCGCCAGCAGCCCTCTAGCACTAGCGGGGGACCTGGGGGAGACCCAGTACTTC; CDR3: CASSPLALAGDLGETQYF